The clone carrying this TCR beta chain appeared many times. Antigen: not known. Breast cancer patients provided tissue from their axillary draining lymph nodes. The sample originates from a study of breast tumors, draining lymph nodes, adjacent tissues. Whole-study results and caveats: That most tumor T cells come from lymph nodes remained unproven. Most tumor T cells seemingly derive from lymph node, then expand in tumor. Tumor repertoires ranked between lymph nodes and nontumor tissue in diversity, with V and J gene preferences. Compared with basal-like, luminal-like tumors shared significantly more repertoire with nontumor tissue.

With 6 bases removed from V and 5 bases from J, the gap between germline ends came to 14 bases. This CDR3 spans 14 amino acids. Per germline, CDR1 MNHEY and CDR2 SVGEGT. Each CDR3 protein is one row after TCRdb ran MiXCR on the multiplex PCR reads. The sample has roughly 260,000 distinct CDR3 sequences, 30% seen once. This chain links TRBV6-2 or TRBV6-3 with TRBJ1-5; D not certain. The clonotype was recovered from a female donor with breast cancer. Some clones in this sample may be carry-over from other donors' samples. What was sequenced was axillary lymph node tissue. CDR3 sequence: CASRSVFGDQPQHF. The CDR3 coding sequence is TGTGCCAGCAGGAGCGTTTTCGGCGATCAGCCCCAGCATTTT.